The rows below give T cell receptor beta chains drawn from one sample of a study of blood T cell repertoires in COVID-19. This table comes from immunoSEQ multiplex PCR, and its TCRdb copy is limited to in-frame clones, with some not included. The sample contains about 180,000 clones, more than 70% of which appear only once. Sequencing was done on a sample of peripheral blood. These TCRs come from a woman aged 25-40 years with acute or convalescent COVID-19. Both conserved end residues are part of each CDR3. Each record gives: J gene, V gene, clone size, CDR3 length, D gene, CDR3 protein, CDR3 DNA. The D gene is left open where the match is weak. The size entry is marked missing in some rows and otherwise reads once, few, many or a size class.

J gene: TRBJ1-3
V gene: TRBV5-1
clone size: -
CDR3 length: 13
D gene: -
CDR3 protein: CASSLITGNTIYF
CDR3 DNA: TGCGCCAGCAGCTTGATAACTGGAAACACCATATATTTT

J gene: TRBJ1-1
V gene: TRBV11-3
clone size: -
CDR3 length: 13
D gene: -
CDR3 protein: CASSPILNTEAFF
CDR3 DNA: TGTGCCAGCAGCCCTATCTTGAACACTGAAGCTTTCTTT

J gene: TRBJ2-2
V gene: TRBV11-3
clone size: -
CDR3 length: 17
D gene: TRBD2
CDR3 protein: CASSLGLAGALTGELFF
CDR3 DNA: TGTGCCAGCAGCTTGGGACTAGCGGGAGCGCTCACCGGGGAGCTGTTTTTT

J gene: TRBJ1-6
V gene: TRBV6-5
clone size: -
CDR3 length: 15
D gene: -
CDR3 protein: CATGQLVSYNSPLHF
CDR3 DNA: TGTGCCACGGGACAACTAGTCTCCTATAATTCACCCCTCCACTTT

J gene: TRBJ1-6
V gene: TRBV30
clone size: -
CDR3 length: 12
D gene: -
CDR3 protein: CAFTGRRSPLHF
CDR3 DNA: TGTGCCTTCACAGGGCGAAGATCACCCCTCCACTTT

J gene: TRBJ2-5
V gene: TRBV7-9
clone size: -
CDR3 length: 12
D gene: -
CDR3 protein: CASSLARETQYF
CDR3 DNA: TGTGCCAGCAGCTTAGCGAGAGAGACCCAGTACTTC

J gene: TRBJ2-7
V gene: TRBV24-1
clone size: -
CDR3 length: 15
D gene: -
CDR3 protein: CATREGEGRPYEQYF
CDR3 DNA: TGTGCCACCAGGGAGGGGGAGGGGAGGCCCTACGAGCAGTACTTC

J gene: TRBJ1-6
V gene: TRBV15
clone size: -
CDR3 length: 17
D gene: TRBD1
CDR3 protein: CATSGTGKSSVNSPLHF
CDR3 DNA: TGTGCCACCTCGGGGACAGGGAAGAGTTCAGTTAATTCACCCCTCCACTTT

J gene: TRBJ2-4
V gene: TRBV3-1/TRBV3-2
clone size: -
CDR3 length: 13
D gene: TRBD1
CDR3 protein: CASSRDRKNIQYF
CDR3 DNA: TGTGCCAGCAGCAGGGACAGGAAAAACATTCAGTACTTC

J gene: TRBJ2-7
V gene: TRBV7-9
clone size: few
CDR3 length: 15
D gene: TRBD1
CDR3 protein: CASSSRDRITYEQYF
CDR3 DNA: TGTGCCAGCAGCTCCCGGGACAGGATAACCTACGAGCAGTACTTC

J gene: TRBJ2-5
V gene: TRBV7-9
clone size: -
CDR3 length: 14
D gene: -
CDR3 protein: CASTLSGGGETQYF
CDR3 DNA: TGTGCCAGCACCCTTAGTGGGGGCGGAGAGACCCAGTACTTC

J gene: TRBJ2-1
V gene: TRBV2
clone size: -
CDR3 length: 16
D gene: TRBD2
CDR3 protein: CASSFGLAGGNNEQFF
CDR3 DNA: TGTGCCAGCAGTTTCGGACTAGCGGGAGGGAACAATGAGCAGTTCTTC

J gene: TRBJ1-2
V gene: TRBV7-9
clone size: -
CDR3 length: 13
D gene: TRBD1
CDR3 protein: CASSFRQGIGYTF
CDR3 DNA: TGTGCCAGCAGCTTCCGACAGGGGATTGGCTACACCTTC

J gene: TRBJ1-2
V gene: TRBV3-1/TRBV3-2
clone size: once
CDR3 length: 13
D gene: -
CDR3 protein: CASSQSELGGYTF
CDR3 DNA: TGTGCCAGCAGCCAATCGGAGTTAGGTGGCTACACCTTC

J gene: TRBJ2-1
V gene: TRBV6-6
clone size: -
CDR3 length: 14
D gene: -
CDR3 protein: CASSPLDAGGEQFF
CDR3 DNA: TGTGCCAGCAGCCCACTGGACGCCGGGGGTGAGCAGTTCTTC

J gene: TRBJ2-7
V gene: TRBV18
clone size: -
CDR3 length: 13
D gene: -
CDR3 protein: CASRRPGAYEQYF
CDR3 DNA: TGTGCCAGCCGAAGACCAGGGGCCTACGAGCAGTACTTC

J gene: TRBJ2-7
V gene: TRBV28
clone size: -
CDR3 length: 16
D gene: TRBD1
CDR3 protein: CASSLFWDRALYEQYF
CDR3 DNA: TGTGCCAGCAGTTTATTTTGGGACAGGGCCCTCTACGAGCAGTACTTC

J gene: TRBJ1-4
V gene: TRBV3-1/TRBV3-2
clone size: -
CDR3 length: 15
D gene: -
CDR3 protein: CASSQRLFINEKLFF
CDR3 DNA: TGTGCCAGCAGCCAGCGACTGTTTATTAATGAAAAACTGTTTTTT

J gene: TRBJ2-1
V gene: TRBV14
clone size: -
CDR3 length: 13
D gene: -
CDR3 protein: CASSQAAVSEQFF
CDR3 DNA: TGTGCCAGCAGCCAAGCGGCGGTCTCTGAGCAGTTCTTC

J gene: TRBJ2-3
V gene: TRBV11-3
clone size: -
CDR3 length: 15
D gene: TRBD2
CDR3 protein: CASSPGLASTDTQYF
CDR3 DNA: TGTGCCAGCAGCCCAGGACTAGCGAGCACAGATACGCAGTATTTT

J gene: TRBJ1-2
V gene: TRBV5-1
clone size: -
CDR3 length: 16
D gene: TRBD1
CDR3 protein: CASSFGTGKSDYGYTF
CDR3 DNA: TGCGCCAGCAGCTTCGGGACAGGCAAATCGGACTATGGCTACACCTTC

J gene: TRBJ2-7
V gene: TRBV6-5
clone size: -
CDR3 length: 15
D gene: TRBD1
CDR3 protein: CASSPTGGSRYEQYF
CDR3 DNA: TGTGCCAGCAGTCCGACAGGGGGCTCTCGCTACGAGCAGTACTTC

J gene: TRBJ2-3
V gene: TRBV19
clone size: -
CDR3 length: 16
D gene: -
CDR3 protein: CASRDPRGPSSDTQYF
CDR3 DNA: TGTGCTAGCCGAGACCCAAGAGGGCCCTCATCAGATACGCAGTATTTT

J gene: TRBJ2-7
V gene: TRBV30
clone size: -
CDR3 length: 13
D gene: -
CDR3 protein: CACEALSSYEQYF
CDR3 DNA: TGTGCCTGTGAGGCCCTAAGCTCCTACGAGCAGTACTTC

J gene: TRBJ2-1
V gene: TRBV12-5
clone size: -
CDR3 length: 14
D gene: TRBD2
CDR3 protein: CASGLIPGRDEQFF
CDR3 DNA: TGTGCTAGTGGTTTGATCCCCGGGAGGGATGAGCAGTTCTTC

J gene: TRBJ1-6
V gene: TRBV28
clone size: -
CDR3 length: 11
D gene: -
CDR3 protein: CASSPREALHF
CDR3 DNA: TGTGCCAGCAGTCCGAGAGAGGCCCTCCACTTT